The T cell receptor beta chain described here comes from a study of Graves' ophthalmopathy and Graves' hyperthyroidism. Across the study: Hyperthyroidism is called stable when no ophthalmopathy develops within 18 months of follow-up.

CDR3 length: 15 residues. V was clipped by 4 bases and J by 6 bases; unmatched bases: 6. Germline assignment: CDR1 MNHEY and CDR2 SVGAGI. The sample holds a few counts of this clonotype. Scientists amplified the TCR beta CDR3 regions from RNA transcripts. A first-round RT-PCR used HTBI primers, followed by a second-round multiplex PCR. MiXCR, applied by TCRdb to the multiplex PCR reads, yields one record per CDR3 protein. The repertoire holds some 1.1 million distinct CDR3 sequences, about 40% seen once, with 11% in the top ten. The sequenced sample was peripheral blood or thyroid tissue (not recorded which). The sequence was collected from an adult man with Graves' hyperthyroidism. This chain connects TRBV6-5 to TRBJ1-4, with 9 nucleotides matching TRBD1. CDR3 in amino acids: CASSWGTGLDEKLFF. The CDR3 DNA sequence: TGTGCCAGCAGTTGGGGGACAGGGTTGGATGAAAAACTGTTTTTT.